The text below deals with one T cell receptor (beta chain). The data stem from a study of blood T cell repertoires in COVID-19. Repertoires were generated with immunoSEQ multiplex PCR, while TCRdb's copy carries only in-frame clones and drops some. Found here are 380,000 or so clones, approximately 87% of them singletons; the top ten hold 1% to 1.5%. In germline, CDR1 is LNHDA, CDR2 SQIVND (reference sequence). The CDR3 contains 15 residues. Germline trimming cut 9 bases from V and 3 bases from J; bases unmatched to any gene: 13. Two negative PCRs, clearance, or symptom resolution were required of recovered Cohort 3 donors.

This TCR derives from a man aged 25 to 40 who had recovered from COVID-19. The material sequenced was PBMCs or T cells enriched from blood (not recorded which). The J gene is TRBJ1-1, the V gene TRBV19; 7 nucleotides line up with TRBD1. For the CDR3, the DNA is TGTGCCAGCACGTCACGGGACAGATTATACACTGAAGCTTTCTTT. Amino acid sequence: CASTSRDRLYTEAFF.